This TCR beta chain was captured by sequencing in a study of blood T cell repertoires in COVID-19 (dated by TCRdb to between 2020 and 2021). Looking at the study overall: The collaborator samples originated in the United States, Italy and Spain and spanned the acute and convalescent phases of COVID-19. The samples were drawn from two sources: the first 160 participants of the ongoing ImmuneRACE study, and 1,254 subjects contributed by 6 global collaborators. The prospective study material was composed of cDNA or gDNA derived from T cells, B-cell-depleted T cells, or PBMCs. Where available, HLA class I and class II types were obtained from metadata supplied by the sample provider rather than from assay-based typing. The repertoires were released in a freely available public database intended as a resource for research on the immune response to SARS-CoV-2. Sample metadata almost always included a de-identified subject ID, COVID-19 status, age in years and sex. The dataset comprised deeply sampled blood TCRbeta repertoires from subjects exposed to, actively infected with, or recovered from COVID-19.

At one collaborating source in Seattle, patients were enrolled during active infection and were followed longitudinally through the course of disease. Each collaborating institution followed its own protocols to collect whole blood in K2EDTA tubes. For TCRbeta analysis, collaborator samples were shipped as frozen whole blood, as isolated PBMCs, or as DNA extracted from either sample type. Study-level results and caveats: The quantity of clinical and demographic metadata differed by source and by participant and was supplied without curation.

As regards this clone: Its specific antigen is unknown. Base qualities are missing; no much larger clone stands one base away.

The CDR3 covers 15 residues, taking in both the cysteine and the phenylalanine. CDR3 DNA is the only sequence kept; it has 45 bases, read in frame from the first base. CDR1 and CDR2 were assigned from the germline V gene as SGHTA and FQGNSA. V is clipped by 5 bases and J by 6 bases, and the sequence between their germline boundaries is 17 bases long. The immunoSEQ Assay, a bias-controlled multiplex PCR, was used to amplify TCRbeta CDR3 regions from genomic DNA. The authors' pipeline ran thus. Within the assay, amplification of reference gene primers was used to estimate how many nucleated cells each sample contained. To quantify the absolute abundance of each unique TCRbeta CDR3 rearrangement, sequence reads were collapsed and filtered. For each sample, productive Simpson clonality was calculated as the square root of Simpson's diversity index over productive rearrangements. TCRdb limited this immuneACCESS table to in-frame rearrangements with V and J called. A share of clones is missing; checked studies link under half to unresolved V genes, and the rest is unexplained. The V and J calls and clone size are taken from that table; D and trimming were inferred from the DNA. The sample data list some 200,000 clones, and 87% of these were observed just once. About 12% of the sample rests with the top ten.

Sequenced sample: peripheral blood. The V and J genes are TRBV7-2 and TRBJ2-1; a weak D assignment points to TRBD1 (5 bases agree). This TCR was recovered from a woman in her 70s with COVID-19, enrolled during active disease. The CDR3 loop reads CASSKGPLAANEQFF. The base sequence is TGTGCCAGCAGCAAGGGGCCTCTCGCGGCCAATGAGCAGTTCTTC.